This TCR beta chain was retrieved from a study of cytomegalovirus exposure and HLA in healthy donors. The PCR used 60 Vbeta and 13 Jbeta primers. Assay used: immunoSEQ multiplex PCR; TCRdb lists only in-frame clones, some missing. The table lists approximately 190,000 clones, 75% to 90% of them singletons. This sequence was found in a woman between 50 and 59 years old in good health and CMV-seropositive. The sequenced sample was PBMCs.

CDR3: CASSGQDNQPQHF. CDR3 DNA: TGTGCCAGCAGCGGACAGGACAATCAGCCCCAGCATTTT. The chain has TRBV5-5 and TRBJ1-5; 7 bases are a match to TRBD1. The V gene's germline CDR1 is SGHKS and CDR2 YYEKEE (reference sequence). The CDR3 contains 13 residues. Germline trimming cut 4 bases from V and 3 bases from J; bases unmatched to any gene: 1.